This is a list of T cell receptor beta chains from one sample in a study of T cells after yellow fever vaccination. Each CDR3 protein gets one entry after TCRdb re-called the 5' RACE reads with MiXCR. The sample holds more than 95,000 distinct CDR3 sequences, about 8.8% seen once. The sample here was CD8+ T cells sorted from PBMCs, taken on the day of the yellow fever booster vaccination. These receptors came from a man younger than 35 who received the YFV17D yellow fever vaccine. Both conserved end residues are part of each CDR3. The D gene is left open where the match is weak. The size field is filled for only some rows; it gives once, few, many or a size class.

CDR3aa: CASTGGTTSYNEQFF
CDR3nt: TGTGCCAGTACCGGGGGGACCACGTCCTACAATGAGCAGTTCTTC
len: 15
d_gene: TRBD2
abundance: many
j_gene: TRBJ2-1
v_gene: TRBV12-3/TRBV12-4

CDR3aa: CASSEEGESNQPQHF
CDR3nt: TGTGCCAGCAGCGAAGAAGGGGAGAGCAATCAGCCCCAGCATTTT
len: 15
d_gene: -
abundance: few
j_gene: TRBJ1-5
v_gene: TRBV9

CDR3aa: CASHNSGTGGLGYGYTF
CDR3nt: TGTGCCAGTCATAACTCCGGGACAGGGGGATTGGGCTATGGCTACACCTTC
len: 17
d_gene: TRBD1
abundance: -
j_gene: TRBJ1-2
v_gene: TRBV19

CDR3aa: CASQPSFSYNEQFF
CDR3nt: TGTGCCAGCCAGCCGTCCTTTTCCTACAATGAGCAGTTCTTC
len: 14
d_gene: -
abundance: few
j_gene: TRBJ2-1
v_gene: TRBV18

CDR3aa: CSARGHMNTEAFF
CDR3nt: TGCAGTGCTAGGGGTCATATGAACACTGAAGCTTTCTTT
len: 13
d_gene: -
abundance: -
j_gene: TRBJ1-1
v_gene: TRBV20-1

CDR3aa: CASSLSPFGLGQPQHF
CDR3nt: TGTGCCAGCAGTCTAAGCCCTTTCGGATTGGGTCAGCCCCAGCATTTT
len: 16
d_gene: -
abundance: -
j_gene: TRBJ1-5
v_gene: TRBV12-3/TRBV12-4

CDR3aa: CATSRDRPSEAFF
CDR3nt: TGTGCCACCAGCAGAGATCGTCCTTCTGAAGCTTTCTTT
len: 13
d_gene: -
abundance: -
j_gene: TRBJ1-1
v_gene: TRBV15

CDR3aa: CASSQGAGTAFWEQYF
CDR3nt: TGCGCCAGCAGCCAAGGAGCGGGAACGGCCTTTTGGGAGCAGTACTTC
len: 16
d_gene: TRBD2
abundance: -
j_gene: TRBJ2-7
v_gene: TRBV4-1

CDR3aa: CASSPLIAVGGYNEQFF
CDR3nt: TGTGCCAGCAGTCCCCTCATAGCAGTTGGGGGATACAATGAGCAGTTCTTC
len: 17
d_gene: -
abundance: -
j_gene: TRBJ2-1
v_gene: TRBV28

CDR3aa: CASTWPDSTEAFF
CDR3nt: TGTGCCAGCACCTGGCCGGATTCCACTGAAGCTTTCTTT
len: 13
d_gene: -
abundance: -
j_gene: TRBJ1-1
v_gene: TRBV12-3/TRBV12-4

CDR3aa: CASSLRQTGKTGELFF
CDR3nt: TGTGCCAGCAGCTTACGCCAGACAGGGAAAACCGGGGAGCTGTTTTTT
len: 16
d_gene: TRBD1
abundance: many
j_gene: TRBJ2-2
v_gene: TRBV11-2

CDR3aa: CASSYETAYNEQFF
CDR3nt: TGCGCCAGCAGCTATGAGACAGCCTACAATGAGCAGTTCTTC
len: 14
d_gene: -
abundance: -
j_gene: TRBJ2-1
v_gene: TRBV5-1

CDR3aa: CASSYAGGGYGYTF
CDR3nt: TGTGCCAGCAGTTACGCAGGGGGCGGGTATGGCTACACCTTC
len: 14
d_gene: TRBD1
abundance: few
j_gene: TRBJ1-2
v_gene: TRBV6-5

CDR3aa: CASSLGGPDTQYF
CDR3nt: TGTGCCAGCAGTTTAGGGGGTCCAGATACGCAGTATTTT
len: 13
d_gene: -
abundance: many
j_gene: TRBJ2-3
v_gene: TRBV12-3/TRBV12-4

CDR3aa: CASNQGPGGYEQYF
CDR3nt: TGTGCCAGCAACCAAGGGCCGGGAGGGTACGAGCAGTACTTC
len: 14
d_gene: TRBD2
abundance: many
j_gene: TRBJ2-7
v_gene: TRBV12-3/TRBV12-4

CDR3aa: CASSSASTYNEQFF
CDR3nt: TGTGCCAGTTCGTCGGCTAGCACATACAATGAGCAGTTCTTC
len: 14
d_gene: -
abundance: few
j_gene: TRBJ2-1
v_gene: TRBV19

CDR3aa: CASSYPDRGTSNQPQHF
CDR3nt: TGTGCCAGCAGTTATCCGGACAGGGGAACTTCAAATCAGCCCCAGCATTTT
len: 17
d_gene: TRBD1
abundance: few
j_gene: TRBJ1-5
v_gene: TRBV6-6

CDR3aa: CASSYSVHEQYF
CDR3nt: TGTGCCAGCAGTTACTCGGTCCACGAGCAGTACTTC
len: 12
d_gene: -
abundance: -
j_gene: TRBJ2-7
v_gene: TRBV6-2/TRBV6-3

CDR3aa: CASSKMAQDTGELFF
CDR3nt: TGTGCCAGCAGCAAAATGGCCCAGGACACCGGGGAGCTGTTTTTT
len: 15
d_gene: -
abundance: -
j_gene: TRBJ2-2
v_gene: TRBV7-8

CDR3aa: CASSQEPLDGNQPQHF
CDR3nt: TGCGCCAGCAGCCAAGAACCTCTCGATGGCAATCAGCCCCAGCATTTT
len: 16
d_gene: -
abundance: -
j_gene: TRBJ1-5
v_gene: TRBV4-1

CDR3aa: CASSPPGQHTEAFF
CDR3nt: TGTGCCAGCTCACCACCCGGACAGCACACTGAAGCTTTCTTT
len: 14
d_gene: -
abundance: -
j_gene: TRBJ1-1
v_gene: TRBV18

CDR3aa: CSAKGSHYYEQYF
CDR3nt: TGCAGTGCCAAGGGATCGCACTACTACGAGCAGTACTTC
len: 13
d_gene: -
abundance: few
j_gene: TRBJ2-7
v_gene: TRBV20-1

CDR3aa: CASDRGGYVDEQFF
CDR3nt: TGTGCCAGCGACCGGGGGGGGTATGTCGATGAGCAGTTCTTC
len: 14
d_gene: TRBD2
abundance: -
j_gene: TRBJ2-1
v_gene: TRBV6-2/TRBV6-3

CDR3aa: CASSYQAGGGETQYF
CDR3nt: TGCGCCAGCAGTTACCAAGCGGGGGGAGGTGAGACCCAGTACTTC
len: 15
d_gene: TRBD2
abundance: -
j_gene: TRBJ2-5
v_gene: TRBV4-1

CDR3aa: CASTPGQAIETQYF
CDR3nt: TGTGCCAGCACTCCGGGACAGGCAATAGAGACCCAGTACTTC
len: 14
d_gene: TRBD1
abundance: -
j_gene: TRBJ2-5
v_gene: TRBV12-3/TRBV12-4

CDR3aa: CASTDEGMGNTEAFF
CDR3nt: TGTGCCAGCACCGACGAGGGGATGGGGAACACTGAAGCTTTCTTT
len: 15
d_gene: -
abundance: few
j_gene: TRBJ1-1
v_gene: TRBV12-3/TRBV12-4

CDR3aa: CASSAAGSQETQYF
CDR3nt: TGTGCCAGCAGCGCCGCAGGGTCCCAAGAGACCCAGTACTTC
len: 14
d_gene: -
abundance: many
j_gene: TRBJ2-5
v_gene: TRBV12-3/TRBV12-4

CDR3aa: CASSSPPDGGPSEQYF
CDR3nt: TGTGCCAGCAGCTCTCCCCCTGACGGGGGGCCCTCCGAGCAGTACTTC
len: 16
d_gene: -
abundance: few
j_gene: TRBJ2-7
v_gene: TRBV7-2

CDR3aa: CAIISGINTGELFF
CDR3nt: TGTGCCATCATCTCGGGGATAAACACCGGGGAGCTGTTTTTT
len: 14
d_gene: -
abundance: many
j_gene: TRBJ2-2
v_gene: TRBV10-3

CDR3aa: CASSTSGTGNQPQHF
CDR3nt: TGTGCCAGCAGCACCTCCGGGACAGGCAATCAGCCCCAGCATTTT
len: 15
d_gene: TRBD1
abundance: -
j_gene: TRBJ1-5
v_gene: TRBV9

CDR3aa: CASRLRDTIHEQYF
CDR3nt: TGTGCCAGCAGGCTCCGGGACACGATCCACGAGCAGTACTTC
len: 14
d_gene: -
abundance: -
j_gene: TRBJ2-7
v_gene: TRBV6-1

CDR3aa: CASSYVGGWDQPQHF
CDR3nt: TGTGCCAGCAGTTATGTAGGGGGCTGGGATCAGCCCCAGCATTTT
len: 15
d_gene: TRBD1
abundance: -
j_gene: TRBJ1-5
v_gene: TRBV6-2/TRBV6-3

CDR3aa: CASSSMVDTGELFF
CDR3nt: TGTGCCAGCAGTTCAATGGTAGATACCGGGGAGCTGTTTTTT
len: 14
d_gene: -
abundance: -
j_gene: TRBJ2-2
v_gene: TRBV6-5

CDR3aa: CASSPAPGDTEAFF
CDR3nt: TGTGCCAGCAGTCCGGCCCCGGGTGACACTGAAGCTTTCTTT
len: 14
d_gene: -
abundance: -
j_gene: TRBJ1-1
v_gene: TRBV27

CDR3aa: CASSLPSGVQETQYF
CDR3nt: TGTGCCAGCAGCTTACCCAGCGGGGTCCAAGAGACCCAGTACTTC
len: 15
d_gene: TRBD2
abundance: few
j_gene: TRBJ2-5
v_gene: TRBV7-9

CDR3aa: CASSSNPGGRKNIQYF
CDR3nt: TGTGCCAGCAGCTCCAACCCCGGGGGCCGTAAAAACATTCAGTACTTC
len: 16
d_gene: -
abundance: few
j_gene: TRBJ2-4
v_gene: TRBV7-9

CDR3aa: CASSLLGGTNEQFF
CDR3nt: TGTGCCAGCAGTTTATTGGGCGGTACCAATGAGCAGTTCTTC
len: 14
d_gene: -
abundance: -
j_gene: TRBJ2-1
v_gene: TRBV27

CDR3aa: CATSGAPGGPSYNEQFF
CDR3nt: TGTGCCACCAGTGGGGCTCCAGGGGGCCCCTCCTACAATGAGCAGTTCTTC
len: 17
d_gene: TRBD1
abundance: -
j_gene: TRBJ2-1
v_gene: TRBV24-1

CDR3aa: CSARDRQGGNTIYF
CDR3nt: TGCAGTGCTAGAGATCGGCAGGGTGGAAACACCATATATTTT
len: 14
d_gene: -
abundance: few
j_gene: TRBJ1-3
v_gene: TRBV20-1

CDR3aa: CASSPRETQYF
CDR3nt: TGTGCCAGCAGCCCCAGAGAGACCCAGTACTTC
len: 11
d_gene: -
abundance: many
j_gene: TRBJ2-5
v_gene: TRBV7-9

CDR3aa: CASSSPGTGSLLAPFSSYNEQFF
CDR3nt: TGCGCCAGCAGCTCGCCGGGGACAGGGAGCCTCCTAGCTCCATTTAGCTCCTACAATGAGCAGTTCTTC
len: 23
d_gene: TRBD1
abundance: few
j_gene: TRBJ2-1
v_gene: TRBV5-1

CDR3aa: CASSESRRGVTDTQYF
CDR3nt: TGTGCCAGCAGTGAATCACGGCGGGGGGTAACAGATACGCAGTATTTT
len: 16
d_gene: TRBD2
abundance: many
j_gene: TRBJ2-3
v_gene: TRBV25-1

CDR3aa: CSAGGLAEGTDTQYF
CDR3nt: TGCAGTGCTGGAGGACTAGCGGAGGGCACAGATACGCAGTATTTT
len: 15
d_gene: TRBD2
abundance: once
j_gene: TRBJ2-3
v_gene: TRBV20-1

CDR3aa: CASSQVANGIDQPQHF
CDR3nt: TGTGCCAGCAGCCAAGTTGCTAACGGAATAGATCAGCCCCAGCATTTT
len: 16
d_gene: -
abundance: many
j_gene: TRBJ1-5
v_gene: TRBV4-2

CDR3aa: CSARDVRGSSYEQYF
CDR3nt: TGCAGTGCTAGAGATGTGCGGGGGAGCTCCTACGAGCAGTACTTC
len: 15
d_gene: TRBD2
abundance: -
j_gene: TRBJ2-7
v_gene: TRBV20-1

CDR3aa: CASSDKGATNEKLFF
CDR3nt: TGTGCCAGCAGTGACAAGGGGGCAACTAATGAAAAACTGTTTTTT
len: 15
d_gene: -
abundance: -
j_gene: TRBJ1-4
v_gene: TRBV12-3/TRBV12-4

CDR3aa: CSVDVTGSYNEQFF
CDR3nt: TGCAGCGTTGATGTGACCGGCTCCTACAATGAGCAGTTCTTC
len: 14
d_gene: -
abundance: many
j_gene: TRBJ2-1
v_gene: TRBV29-1

CDR3aa: CASSLEGWGTGGLSSYNEQFF
CDR3nt: TGTGCCAGCAGCTTGGAAGGGTGGGGGACAGGGGGATTGAGCTCCTACAATGAGCAGTTCTTC
len: 21
d_gene: TRBD1
abundance: many
j_gene: TRBJ2-1
v_gene: TRBV5-6

CDR3aa: CASSFAGPNTEAFF
CDR3nt: TGTGCCAGCAGTTTTGCGGGACCCAACACTGAAGCTTTCTTT
len: 14
d_gene: -
abundance: -
j_gene: TRBJ1-1
v_gene: TRBV27